One sample yielded the 8 T cell receptor beta chains listed below, sequenced in a study of cytomegalovirus exposure and HLA in healthy donors. The PCR contained 60 Vbeta and 13 Jbeta primers. The repertoire was sequenced with immunoSEQ multiplex PCR; TCRdb's copy has only in-frame clones and lacks some. This sample's table reports tens of thousands of clones. The sequenced sample consisted of PBMCs. The receptors here all came from a woman younger than 35 in good health and CMV-seronegative.

The CDR3 loop is CASSPPGTGRVAYGYTF. In nucleotides, the CDR3 is TGCGCCAGCAGCCCTCCCGGGACAGGGAGGGTCGCCTATGGCTACACCTTC. The chain has TRBV4-1 and TRBJ1-2; 9 nucleotides match TRBD1. CDR1 and CDR2 from the germline V gene are MGHRA and YSYEKL. The CDR3 totals 17 residues. V trimming: 4 bases; J trimming: 4 bases; junction bases outside the gene matches: 13.

The chain joins TRBV6-4 to TRBJ2-1; the match to TRBD2 covers 9 bases. After removal of 3 bases from V and 8 bases from J, the junction contained 11 bases not matched to a gene. This CDR3 has 16 amino acids. Germline V CDR1 and CDR2: MRHNA, SNTAGT. Here the CDR3 DNA reads TGTGCCAGCAGTGAGCTCGCGGGAGGGGGTCGCCATGAGCAGTTCTTC. Its translation is CASSELAGGGRHEQFF.

In the case of this clone: A junction boundary mismatches the germline segment, possibly from a read error. V usage is TRBV30 and J usage is TRBJ1-3; the D gene is possibly TRBD1 (5 bases). This CDR3 is built from 15 residues. CDR1 is GTSNPN and CDR2 is SVGIG in the germline V gene (reference sequence). The CDR3 protein is CAGSWGRVAGNTIYF. In DNA form, the CDR3 reads TGTGCCGGGAGTTGGGGGAGGGTGGCTGGAAACACCATATATTTT.

The chain uses TRBV29-1 and TRBJ2-2; tentatively, D is TRBD1 (5 bases). The ends were cut back, 4 bases at V and 5 bases at J, with 14 bases in the middle. CDR3 length: 14 amino acids. The germline CDR1 and CDR2 sequences are SQVTM and ANQGSEA. CDR3 in DNA: TGCAGCGTTGGTCAGGGCCTCGGGACCGGGGAGCTGTTTTTT. It specifies CSVGQGLGTGELFF.

The V and J genes are TRBV5-1 and TRBJ2-3; 11 bases agree with TRBD1. Trimming took 4 bases from V and 4 from J; bases not matched to a gene: 8. Germline CDR1 and CDR2: SGHRS and YFSETQ. This CDR3 comprises 16 residues. CDR3 sequence: CASSMDRGLVADTQYF. CDR3 sequence (DNA): TGCGCCAGCAGCATGGACAGGGGGCTGGTCGCAGATACGCAGTATTTT.

The chain carries TRBV6-5 and TRBJ2-1, with a tentative D call TRBD1 (7 bases). The V end lost 6 bases, the J end lost 6 bases, and 18 bases lay between the germline ends. CDR1 and CDR2 from the germline V gene are MNHEY and SVGAGI. The CDR3 totals 15 residues. CDR3: CASSPEAGQPNEQFF. In DNA form, the CDR3 reads TGTGCCAGCAGCCCCGAGGCGGGACAGCCCAATGAGCAGTTCTTC.

The V call is TRBV6-5, the J call TRBJ2-1; tentative D call: TRBD1 (6 bases). This CDR3 is built from 13 residues. From germline, CDR1 is MNHEY and CDR2 SVGAGI. With 2 bases removed from V and 7 bases from J, the gap between germline ends came to 9 bases. CDR3 DNA sequence: TGTGCCAGCAGTTACCTACAGGGTAATGAGCAGTTCTTC. The encoded protein is CASSYLQGNEQFF.

The rearrangement uses TRBV6-5 and TRBJ2-5; TRBD1 matches at 9 bases. The CDR3 covers 14 residues. V shed 7 bases and J 5 bases; nucleotides not matched to a gene: 8. CDR1 is MNHEY and CDR2 is SVGAGI in the germline V gene. The CDR3 coding sequence is TGTGCCAGCAACACAGGGGGCCAGGGGGAGACCCAGTACTTC. Amino acids: CASNTGGQGETQYF.